This entry lists 18 T cell receptor beta chains sequenced from one sample in a study of blood T cell repertoires in COVID-19. Libraries were prepared by immunoSEQ multiplex PCR; TCRdb keeps only in-frame clonotypes and omits some of them. The repertoire includes 350,000 to 400,000 clones, 80% to 90% of them detected once, and less than 3.5% sits in the top ten. The sample taken for sequencing was peripheral blood. These receptors were collected from a woman in her twenties or thirties with COVID-19, enrolled during active disease.

This sequence joins TRBV3-1 (or the pseudogene TRBV3-2) and TRBJ2-1; 9 positions match TRBD1. CDR1 and CDR2 from the germline V gene are LGHDT and YNNKEL (reference sequence). The CDR3 is 15 residues long. Losses at the gene ends were 4 bases for V and 10 bases for J; bases not matched to a gene: 11. In DNA, the CDR3 is TGTGCCAGCAGCCTTCGGGACAGGGTCAGGCGGGAGCAGTTCTTC. It codes for CASSLRDRVRREQFF.

V gene TRBV14 combines with J gene TRBJ2-7; D remains unclear. Germline CDR1 is SGHDN and CDR2 is FVKESK. The V and J ends lost 0 bases and 7 bases respectively, with 10 bases between them. This CDR3 is built from 13 residues. CDR3 in DNA: TGTGCCAGCAGCCAAGATTACACCCTGGAGCAGTACTTC. This encodes CASSQDYTLEQYF.

The rearrangement links TRBV6-2 or TRBV6-3 to TRBJ2-5; D gene ambiguous. V shed 2 bases and J shed 1 base, with 11 bases lying between them. Germline V gene lookup returns CDR1 MNHEY and CDR2 SVGEGT. This CDR3 is 15 amino acids long. CDR3 nucleotide sequence: TGTGCCAGCAGTTACAATTGGGCATTCCAAGAGACCCAGTACTTC. Translation gives CASSYNWAFQETQYF.

The chain is built from TRBV7-9 and TRBJ1-2; 9 nucleotides line up with TRBD1. V was clipped by 5 bases and J by 9 bases; unmatched bases: 13. Germline loops: CDR1 SEHNR, CDR2 FQNEAQ (reference sequence). There are 15 residues in the CDR3. CDR3 amino acids: CASSPHEADRGSYTF. In nucleotides, the CDR3 is TGTGCCAGCAGCCCCCATGAGGCGGACAGGGGCAGCTACACCTTC.

This rearrangement joins TRBV28 to TRBJ2-1; TRBD1 agrees at 7 bases. The ends lost 8 bases at V and 8 bases at J; junction bases unmatched: 12. This CDR3 comprises 14 residues. Germline CDR1 MDHEN, CDR2 SYDVKM. The chain's CDR3 is CASSQTYRGDEQFF. CDR3 DNA sequence: TGTGCCAGCTCCCAAACTTACAGGGGCGATGAGCAGTTCTTC.

This chain uses TRBV21-1 with TRBJ2-7; the D call of TRBD2 is as the table states it, not checked on the DNA. TRBV21-1 is flagged as a pseudogene. CDR3 size: 19 residues. The DNA for the CDR3 is TGTGCCAGCAGCAAGGGGACTAGCGGGAGACACCCGAGCTCCTACGAGCAGTACGTC. It specifies CASSKGTSGRHPSSYEQYV.

The chain recombines TRBV11-2 with TRBJ1-3; a weak D match, TRBD1 (6 bases). The CDR3 covers 17 residues. V lost 0 bases and J lost 4, with 16 bases in between. Germline V lookup: CDR1 SGHAT, CDR2 FQNNGV. CDR3 in DNA: TGTGCCAGCAGCTTAGATTGGGGGCTAACCTCCGGAAACACCATATATTTT. Encoded protein: CASSLDWGLTSGNTIYF.

CDR3 sequence (DNA): TGTGCCAGTAGTATGGGACAGGGGGGCGAGCAGTACTTC. Translated, it gives CASSMGQGGEQYF. The chain is built from TRBV19 and TRBJ2-7; TRBD1 matches at 11 bases. The CDR3 runs 13 residues. Germline assignment: CDR1 LNHDA and CDR2 SQIVND (reference sequence). V was clipped by 3 bases and J by 6 bases; unmatched bases: 1.

The chain couples TRBV10-3 to TRBJ2-7; 8 nucleotides match TRBD1. Unmatched junction bases numbered 9, after V lost 6 bases and J lost 5 bases. Germline V gene lookup returns CDR1 ENHRY and CDR2 SYGVKD. This CDR3 has 14 amino acids. The CDR3: CAIRPTGEVHEQYF. In nucleotides, the CDR3 is TGTGCCATCAGACCGACAGGGGAGGTACACGAGCAGTACTTC.

This clone was detected once. The chain employs TRBV4-2 and TRBJ2-7; 9 bases align to TRBD2. Germline CDR1 reads LGHNA; CDR2 reads YNFKEQ. The V and J ends lost 10 bases and 4 bases, in that order; junction bases with no gene match: 14. CDR3 size: 15 residues. The CDR3 DNA reads TGTGCCACCGATGCCCCCAGCGGGGGGAAATACGAGCAGTACTTC. Its translation is CATDAPSGGKYEQYF.

The chain is built from TRBV9 and TRBJ2-2; TRBD1 is a possible D gene (5 bases). The CDR3 extends over 14 amino acids. From germline, CDR1 is SGDLS and CDR2 YYNGEE. V lost 3 bases and J 1 base, leaving 7 bases between the germline ends. The chain's CDR3 is CASSGTGNTGELFF. CDR3 nucleotide sequence: TGTGCCAGCAGCGGTACAGGGAACACCGGGGAGCTGTTTTTT. Drawing the rest from reference TRBV9 and TRBJ2-2, the complete variable domain is DSGVTQTPKHLITATGQRVTLRCSPRSGDLSVYWYQQSLDQGLQFLIQYYNGEERAKGNILERFSAQQFPDLHSELNLSSLELGDSALYFCASSGTGNTGELFFGEGSRLTVL.

This sequence joins TRBV3-1 (or the pseudogene TRBV3-2) and TRBJ1-5; 10 bases are a match to TRBD1. V dropped 3 bases and J dropped 7; count of bases not matched to a gene: 3. The CDR3 runs 14 residues. The germline V gene has CDR1 LGHDT and CDR2 YNNKEL (reference sequence). CDR3: CASSQDRGAQPQHF. The CDR3 DNA reads TGTGCCAGCAGCCAGGACAGGGGGGCCCAGCCCCAGCATTTT.

The chain employs TRBV11-3 and TRBJ2-7, with D hard to call. Trimming removed 5 bases at V and 2 bases at J, with 10 bases between. Germline CDR1 reads SGHNT; CDR2 reads YENEEA. CDR3 length equals 13 residues. The CDR3 bases are TGTGCCAGCAGCGACCGGGTCACCTACGAGCAGTACGTC. The encoded protein is CASSDRVTYEQYV.

This sequence joins TRBV29-1 and TRBJ2-2, with a possible D match to TRBD1 (5 bases). There are 14 residues in the CDR3. Germline lookup yields CDR1 SQVTM and CDR2 ANQGSEA. Trimming took off 4 bases at V and 0 bases at J, with 9 bases between the two ends. In DNA form, the CDR3 reads TGCAGCGTTGTGGGGCAGGCGAACACCGGGGAGCTGTTTTTT. Translation gives CSVVGQANTGELFF.

The sample holds one count of this clone. The V gene is TRBV7-2, the J gene TRBJ2-7, with a possible D match to TRBD1 (6 bases). V gave up 2 bases and J gave up 4 bases, with 15 bases separating them. The CDR3 is made up of 15 amino acids. CDR1 is SGHTA and CDR2 is FQGNSA in the germline V gene. In DNA form, the CDR3 reads TGTGCCAGCAGCTTATTGCACAGGGTTATATACGAGCAGTACTTC. Translated, it gives CASSLLHRVIYEQYF. The variable domain in full, with the rest retrieved from reference TRBV7-2 and TRBJ2-7, is GAGVSQSPSNKVTEKGKDVELRCDPISGHTALYWYRQSLGQGLEFLIYFQGNSAPDKSGLPSDRFSAERTGGSVSTLTIQRTQQEDSAVYLCASSLLHRVIYEQYFGPGTRLTVT.

The rearrangement links TRBV5-1 to TRBJ1-2, with a weak D call TRBD1 (5 bases). The CDR3 is 15 amino acids. Trimming took off 1 base at V and 6 bases at J, with 16 bases between the two ends. Germline V CDR1 and CDR2: SGHRS, YFSETQ. CDR3 sequence (DNA): TGCGCCAGCAGCTTGACCGGACATGAGTTAGATGGCTACACCTTC. Protein: CASSLTGHELDGYTF.

This clone was picked up a small number of times. The rearrangement links TRBV14 to TRBJ2-1; 10 nucleotides match TRBD2. The CDR3 has 15 amino acids. Germline CDR1 is SGHDN and CDR2 is FVKESK. V shed 4 bases and J 4 bases; nucleotides not matched to a gene: 4. The CDR3 coding sequence is TGTGCCAGCAGCCGAGCGGGAGGGTTATACAATGAGCAGTTCTTC. Its translation is CASSRAGGLYNEQFF.

The chain carries TRBV6-6 and TRBJ2-1; TRBD2 matches at 7 bases. Germline V lookup: CDR1 MNHNY, CDR2 SVGAGI (reference sequence). This CDR3 contains 16 residues. V was pared by 5 bases and J by 0 bases, with 7 bases of the junction left unmatched. The DNA of the CDR3 is TGTGCCAGCAGTCGAGCCGGGACTACCTCCTACAATGAGCAGTTCTTC. As protein: CASSRAGTTSYNEQFF.